One and the same sample provided the 13 T cell receptor beta chains below, sequenced in a study of CD8 T cells in ankylosing spondylitis. General observations from the study: Seemingly characteristic of ankylosing spondylitis blood was a TCR beta motif consisting of several highly homologous variants.

Their antigen targets remain unknown. Using its own MiXCR run on the 5' RACE reads, TCRdb lists one record per CDR3 protein. The repertoire consists of fewer than 550,000 distinct CDR3 sequences, with under 5.5% occurring once and the leading ten covering approximately 3.5%. Sequencing used blood, either unsorted or a sorted T cell fraction (not recorded which). Every receptor here comes from a male donor with ankylosing spondylitis.

There are many counts of this clonotype. This chain connects TRBV20-1 to TRBJ2-7; weak D call: TRBD2 (6 bases). Trimming took off 6 bases at V and 6 bases at J, with 24 bases between the two ends. CDR1 DFQATT and CDR2 SNEGSKA come from the germline V gene (reference sequence). This CDR3 comprises 15 residues. DNA of the CDR3: TGCAGTGCCCAAAATTCCAATGTCGGGGGTCTCGAGCAGTACTTC. Translating it yields CSAQNSNVGGLEQYF.

This clonotype was seen repeatedly, ten times or more. V gene TRBV5-1 combines with J gene TRBJ1-2; no firm D call. V was shortened by 4 bases and J by 2 bases, with 9 bases between the two germline ends. Germline V gene sequence: CDR1 SGHRS, CDR2 YFSETQ. CDR3 length: 13 residues. In DNA form, the CDR3 reads TGCGCCAGCAGCCTCTACATAAACTATGGCTACACCTTC. Translated: CASSLYINYGYTF.

The rearrangement joins TRBV20-1 to TRBJ2-2; TRBD1 or TRBD2 may be the D gene (6 bases each). Germline V CDR1 and CDR2: DFQATT, SNEGSKA (reference sequence). V was shortened by 6 bases and J by 3 bases, with 17 bases between the two germline ends. The length of the CDR3 is 15 residues. The CDR3 reads CSAGGKRDYTGELFF. The CDR3 DNA is TGCAGTGCCGGGGGCAAGAGGGACTACACCGGGGAGCTGTTTTTT.

This clonotype was seen ten or more times. The chain recombines TRBV28 with TRBJ2-2; a possible D gene is TRBD2 (5 bases). The CDR3 runs 13 residues. With 11 bases removed from V and 1 base from J, the gap between germline ends came to 11 bases. Germline lookup yields CDR1 MDHEN and CDR2 SYDVKM. The CDR3, as DNA: TGTGCCGGCGGGCCTGGGAACACCGGGGAGCTGTTTTTT. It yields the protein CAGGPGNTGELFF.

The rearrangement uses TRBV28 and TRBJ2-1; maybe TRBD1 (6 bases). Germline V gives CDR1 MDHEN, CDR2 SYDVKM. V lost 0 bases to trimming and J lost 8 bases, with 11 bases between them. This CDR3 is built from 14 residues. The CDR3 region is CASSLWQGNDEQFF. CDR3 in DNA: TGTGCCAGCAGTTTATGGCAGGGGAACGATGAGCAGTTCTTC.

There are many counts of this clonotype. This chain connects TRBV5-1 to TRBJ2-2; D remains unclear. V lost 1 base to trimming and J lost 1 base, with 14 bases between them. Germline-derived CDR1 and CDR2 are SGHRS and YFSETQ. The CDR3 is made up of 17 amino acids. This CDR3 is CASSLSSGLGNTGELFF. CDR3 coding DNA: TGCGCCAGCAGCTTGTCTTCGGGCCTCGGGAACACCGGGGAGCTGTTTTTT.

This clonotype was detected many times. The rearrangement uses TRBV12-3 or TRBV12-4 and TRBJ1-1; D is perhaps TRBD1 (5 bases). V was cut by 6 bases and J by 1 base, with 12 bases left in between. The CDR3 spans 14 residues. CDR3 in amino acids: CASSRDSTNTEAFF. In DNA, the CDR3 is TGTGCCAGCAGCCGAGACAGCACGAACACTGAAGCTTTCTTT.

This clonotype has ten or more counts. The chain recombines TRBV20-1 with TRBJ2-5; D unclear. The CDR3 runs 14 residues. Germline V gene lookup returns CDR1 DFQATT and CDR2 SNEGSKA (reference sequence). Deletions cut 0 bases from V and 1 base from J, with 9 bases between. This chain's CDR3 is CSARDPASQETQYF. CDR3 nucleotide sequence: TGCAGTGCTAGAGACCCAGCGAGCCAAGAGACCCAGTACTTC.

There are a few counts of this clonotype. The chain joins TRBV4-2 to TRBJ2-1, with 10 bases identical to TRBD2. The CDR3 spans 17 residues. Germline V gene sequence: CDR1 LGHNA, CDR2 YNFKEQ. The V and J ends lost 4 bases and 2 bases, in that order; junction bases with no gene match: 8. The CDR3 nucleotides are TGTGCCAGCAGCCCTTTGGGGAGCGGGGGGGCCTACAATGAGCAGTTCTTC. Its protein product is CASSPLGSGGAYNEQFF.

This clonotype was picked up many times. CDR3 in DNA: TGCGCCAGCAGCCAAGAGAGCGGGGTTTCCTACAATGAGCAGTTCTTC. Translating gives CASSQESGVSYNEQFF. The V gene is TRBV4-3, the J gene TRBJ2-1, with 7 nucleotides matching TRBD2. V trimming: 0 bases; J trimming: 1 base; junction bases outside the gene matches: 3. The CDR3 sequence is 16 residues long. CDR1 is LGHNA and CDR2 is YSLEER in the germline V gene.

V usage is TRBV7-9 and J usage is TRBJ2-7, with D maybe TRBD2 (6 bases). CDR1 is SEHNR and CDR2 is FQNEAQ in the germline V gene (reference sequence). The CDR3 runs to 13 residues. The germline V and J ends were trimmed by 2 bases and 7 bases, with 12 bases remaining between them. The CDR3, as DNA: TGTGCCAGCAGCTTATGGAGGGACGGAGAGCAGTACTTC. Protein: CASSLWRDGEQYF.

Many counts were recorded for this clonotype. The rearrangement uses TRBV5-6 and TRBJ2-1; possible D gene TRBD1, 7 bases. Germline CDR1 reads SGHDT; CDR2 reads YYEEEE. The CDR3 is made up of 15 amino acids. Trimming took off 0 bases at V and 4 bases at J, with 11 bases between the two ends. CDR3 nucleotide sequence: TGTGCCAGCAGCTTGGAGACAGGGAGGTACAATGAGCAGTTCTTC. It encodes CASSLETGRYNEQFF.

This clonotype was seen repeatedly, ten times or more. The chain carries TRBV12-3 or TRBV12-4 and TRBJ1-1; 8 nucleotides match TRBD1. The CDR3 contains 14 residues. Trimming removed 10 bases from V and 0 bases from J; junction bases left unmatched: 7. CDR3 protein: CATQRDRLNTEAFF. The CDR3 DNA is TGTGCCACCCAACGGGACAGGCTGAACACTGAAGCTTTCTTT.